This T cell receptor beta chain is drawn from a study of shared clonotypes between healthy human individuals. General observations from the study: Donor clonotype sharing was expected to depend on sequencing depth.

Each of the donors was a healthy adult who was HIV-negative and had not had a recent acute infection or vaccination. Donors, without exception, were Caucasian adults residing in Nashville, Tennessee. TCRdb's table, derived via immunoSEQ multiplex PCR, lists solely in-frame clones and lacks some. The repertoire holds about 490,000 clones, 70% to 80% seen once, with 10% to 15% in the top ten. Remarks on this clone: Its antigen is undetermined.

The V and J ends lost 0 bases and 5 bases respectively, with 5 bases between them. Germline V gene sequence: CDR1 LGHNA, CDR2 YSLEER. The CDR3 runs 13 residues. The TCR sequence derives from a woman between 40 and 55 years old in good health. Some clones in this sample may be carry-over from other donors' samples. The sequencing sample was made of PBMCs. The chain recombines TRBV4-3 with TRBJ2-1; D not resolved. The CDR3 loop reads CASSQERHNEQFF. In DNA, the CDR3 is TGCGCCAGCAGCCAAGAACGGCACAATGAGCAGTTCTTC.